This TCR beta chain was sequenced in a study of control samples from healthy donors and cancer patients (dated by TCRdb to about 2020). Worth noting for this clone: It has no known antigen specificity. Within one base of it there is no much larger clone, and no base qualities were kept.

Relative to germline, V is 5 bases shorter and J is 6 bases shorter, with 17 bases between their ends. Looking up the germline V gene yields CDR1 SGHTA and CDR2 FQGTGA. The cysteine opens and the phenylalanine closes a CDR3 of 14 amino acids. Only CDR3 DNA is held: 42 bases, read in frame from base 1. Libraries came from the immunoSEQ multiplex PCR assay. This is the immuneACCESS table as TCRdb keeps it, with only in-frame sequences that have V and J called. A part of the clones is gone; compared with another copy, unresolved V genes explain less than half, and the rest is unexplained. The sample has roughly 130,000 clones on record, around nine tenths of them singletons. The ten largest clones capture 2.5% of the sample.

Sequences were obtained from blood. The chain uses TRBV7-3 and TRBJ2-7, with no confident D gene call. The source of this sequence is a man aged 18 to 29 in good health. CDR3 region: CASSPYAGFGEQYF. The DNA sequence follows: TGTGCCAGCAGCCCCTACGCCGGTTTTGGCGAGCAGTACTTC. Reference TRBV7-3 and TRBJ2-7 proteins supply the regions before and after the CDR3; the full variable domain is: GAGVSQTPSNKVTEKGKYVELRCDPISGHTALYWYRQSLGQGPEFLIYFQGTGAADDSGLPNDRFFAVRPEGSVSTLKIQRTERGDSAVYLCASSPYAGFGEQYFGPGTRLTVT.